One sample yielded the 26 T cell receptor beta chains listed below, sequenced in a study of T-cell memory formation after mild COVID-19. MiXCR, run by TCRdb on the 5' RACE reads, gives a single entry per CDR3 protein. The profile covers a few hundred thousand distinct CDR3 sequences, with more than 25% appearing a single time and about an eighth taken by the ten largest. The sample comprised PBMCs or a T cell subset sorted from them (not recorded which). All receptors derive from an adult woman who had mild COVID-19 (a few samples of this study predate the infection). Cell type and time point are not known.

The gene calls are TRBV11-2 and TRBJ2-7, with D perhaps TRBD2 (6 bases). Trimming pared 0 bases from V and 1 base from J, leaving 13 bases between. CDR1 and CDR2 (germline): SGHAT, FQNNGV. This CDR3 contains 16 residues. DNA for the CDR3: TGTGCCAGCAGCTTAGATATTATGCGGGGATCCTACGAGCAGTACTTC. Amino acid sequence: CASSLDIMRGSYEQYF.

This clonotype was observed a handful of times. The chain combines TRBV11-3 with TRBJ2-3; D unclear. This CDR3 is built from 13 residues. The V gene's germline CDR1 is SGHNT and CDR2 YENEEA. With 0 bases removed from V and 6 bases from J, the gap between germline ends came to 7 bases. The CDR3 loop reads CASSLDMRDTQYF. The CDR3 coding sequence is TGTGCCAGCAGCTTAGATATGAGGGATACGCAGTATTTT.

This clonotype was picked up a small number of times. The chain combines TRBV11-1 with TRBJ2-1; tentatively, D is TRBD2 (6 bases). The CDR3 contains 15 residues. V lost 2 bases to trimming and J lost 6 bases, with 14 bases between them. Germline V lookup: CDR1 SGHAT, CDR2 FQDESV (reference sequence). The CDR3 sequence is CASSLRDFRGNEQFF. The CDR3 bases are TGTGCCAGCAGCTTACGGGACTTTCGTGGCAATGAGCAGTTCTTC.

The rearrangement uses TRBV30 and TRBJ2-1; 9 bases align to TRBD1. CDR3 size: 14 residues. Per germline, CDR1 GTSNPN and CDR2 SVGIG (reference sequence). V was clipped by 2 bases and J by 6 bases; unmatched bases: 5. CDR3 loop: CAWSTGTGRNEQFF. The CDR3 DNA reads TGTGCCTGGAGTACCGGGACAGGGCGCAATGAGCAGTTCTTC.

The chain links TRBV5-1 to TRBJ2-7, with TRBD1 matching 11 bases. This CDR3 region has 14 residues. Per the germline V gene, CDR1 is SGHRS and CDR2 is YFSETQ. V gave up 5 bases and J gave up 3 bases; unmatched junction bases: 4. The CDR3 is CASSRDRGIYEQYF. CDR3 bases: TGCGCCAGCAGTCGGGACAGGGGGATCTACGAGCAGTACTTC.

The chain recombines TRBV4-3 with TRBJ2-3; TRBD2 might be the D (5 bases). The V gene lost 4 bases and the J gene lost 0 bases, with 8 bases spanning the gap. The CDR3 is 14 amino acids. Germline CDR1 LGHNA, CDR2 YSLEER. The CDR3 DNA reads TGCGCCAGCAGCCCCGAGGGTAGCACAGATACGCAGTATTTT. Its translation: CASSPEGSTDTQYF.

The chain is built from TRBV5-1 and TRBJ2-3, with a weak D call TRBD2 (5 bases). The V gene lost 4 bases and the J gene lost 4 bases, with 13 bases spanning the gap. The CDR3 runs to 14 residues. Germline CDR1 reads SGHRS; CDR2 reads YFSETQ. The CDR3 DNA follows: TGCGCCAGCAGCGAGGGCAGAGGATCAGATACGCAGTATTTT. Protein sequence: CASSEGRGSDTQYF.

The V gene is TRBV28, the J gene TRBJ1-1; 9 bases are shared with TRBD1. Germline assignment: CDR1 MDHEN and CDR2 SYDVKM. The CDR3 spans 13 residues. After removal of 10 bases from V and 1 base from J, the junction contained 4 bases not matched to a gene. The CDR3 region has the DNA TGTGCCATCACGGGACAGGGGAACACTGAAGCTTTCTTT. Protein product: CAITGQGNTEAFF. Based on the CDR3 plus reference TRBV28 and TRBJ1-1, the full variable domain is DVKVTQSSRYLVKRTGEKVFLECVQDMDHENMFWYRQDPGLGLRLIYFSYDVKMKEKGDIPEGYSVSREKKERFSLILESASTNQTSMYLCAITGQGNTEAFFGQGTRLTVV.

This clonotype was counted a few times. The chain carries TRBV19 and TRBJ2-1, with no clear D. Germline-derived CDR1 and CDR2 are LNHDA and SQIVND (reference sequence). The germline V and J ends were trimmed by 3 bases and 6 bases, with 12 bases remaining between them. The CDR3 is made up of 14 amino acids. Written as DNA, the CDR3 is TGTGCCAGTAGTATCCAGGTCGGTGCCAATGAGCAGTTCTTC. Translated, it gives CASSIQVGANEQFF.

The gene calls are TRBV14 and TRBJ2-1, with 9 bases matching TRBD2. The V segment lost 3 bases and the J segment 4 bases; nucleotides outside the gene matches: 7. Germline V gives CDR1 SGHDN, CDR2 FVKESK. The CDR3 spans 16 residues. CDR3 amino acids: CASSQKKTSGYNEQFF. CDR3 nucleotides: TGTGCCAGCAGCCAGAAAAAGACTAGCGGATACAATGAGCAGTTCTTC. Full variable domain (missing parts from reference TRBV14 and TRBJ2-1): EAGVTQFPSHSVIEKGQTVTLRCDPISGHDNLYWYRRVMGKEIKFLLHFVKESKQDESGMPNNRFLAERTGGTYSTLKVQPAELEDSGVYFCASSQKKTSGYNEQFFGPGTRLTVL.

The genes are TRBV4-1 and TRBJ2-1; 10 positions agree with TRBD2. CDR1 and CDR2 from the germline V gene are MGHRA and YSYEKL. CDR3 length equals 15 residues. J was trimmed by 10 bases and V by 5 bases; bases with no gene match: 11. The CDR3 here is CASSLEASGGWEQFF. Written as DNA, the CDR3 is TGCGCCAGCAGCTTGGAGGCTAGCGGGGGCTGGGAGCAGTTCTTC.

The sample holds a few counts of this clonotype. This sequence joins TRBV3-1 and TRBJ1-1, with D unresolved. V was clipped by 4 bases and J by 0 bases, with 12 bases between them. Germline CDR1 LGHDT, CDR2 YNNKEL (reference sequence). The CDR3 loop spans 15 amino acids. CDR3 sequence: CASSPFGLLNTEAFF. The DNA for the CDR3 is TGTGCCAGCAGCCCGTTCGGGCTTTTGAACACTGAAGCTTTCTTT.

This clonotype was seen ten or more times. V gene TRBV7-2 combines with J gene TRBJ2-7; D perhaps matches TRBD2 (6 bases). This CDR3 is built from 13 residues. CDR1 and CDR2 (germline): SGHTA, FQGNSA. V lost 4 bases to trimming and J lost 3 bases, with 10 bases between them. CDR3 sequence (DNA): TGTGCCAGCAGCTCCCAGGGAGGCTACGAGCAGTACTTC. This sequence encodes CASSSQGGYEQYF. Full variable domain (missing parts from reference TRBV7-2 and TRBJ2-7): GAGVSQSPSNKVTEKGKDVELRCDPISGHTALYWYRQSLGQGLEFLIYFQGNSAPDKSGLPSDRFSAERTGGSVSTLTIQRTQQEDSAVYLCASSSQGGYEQYFGPGTRLTVT.

In this sample, this clonotype turned up a few times. The chain couples TRBV3-1 to TRBJ1-1; D might be TRBD1 (5 bases). Germline loops: CDR1 LGHDT, CDR2 YNNKEL (reference sequence). This CDR3 spans 12 amino acids. V was cut by 4 bases and J by 8 bases, with 11 bases left in between. CDR3 sequence: CASSPGTSEAFF. CDR3 DNA: TGTGCCAGCAGCCCGGGGACTTCCGAAGCTTTCTTT.

J is TRBJ2-1 and V is TRBV6-5, with D tentatively TRBD1 or TRBD2 (5 bases each). This CDR3 contains 14 residues. Germline V gene lookup returns CDR1 MNHEY and CDR2 SVGAGI. Trimming cost V 4 bases and J 6 bases, with 13 bases left between them. In DNA, the CDR3 is TGTGCCAGCAGTTCAGGGAGTCGACGCAATGAGCAGTTCTTC. Protein sequence: CASSSGSRRNEQFF.

In this sample, this clonotype turned up a few times. This rearrangement joins TRBV27 to TRBJ2-3, with TRBD2 matching over 8 bases. After removal of 6 bases from V and 5 bases from J, the junction contained 7 bases not matched to a gene. In germline, CDR1 is MNHEY, CDR2 SMNVEV (reference sequence). The CDR3 sequence is 14 residues long. The CDR3 region has the DNA TGTGCCAGCAGATCTTCGGGGGGGGGAGATACGCAGTATTTT. It specifies CASRSSGGGDTQYF.

This clonotype was detected a few times. The chain recombines TRBV12-3 or TRBV12-4 with TRBJ2-4, with D uncertain. The CDR3 spans 11 residues. Trimming cost V 5 bases and J 9 bases, with 8 bases left between them. The CDR3 sequence is CASSRASIQYF. In nucleotides, the CDR3 is TGTGCCAGCAGTCGAGCGAGCATTCAGTACTTC.

The DNA for the CDR3 is TGTGCCAGCAGCGCCTCAGGACTAGCGGGGCCTCCTGGGGACAATGAGCAGTTCTTC. This sequence encodes CASSASGLAGPPGDNEQFF. The chain links TRBV11-3 to TRBJ2-1, with 12 bases fitting TRBD2. Per germline, CDR1 SGHNT and CDR2 YENEEA. The CDR3 is 19 amino acids. Trimming took 5 bases from V and 5 from J; bases not matched to a gene: 16.

This clonotype was counted only a few times. V and J are TRBV29-1 and TRBJ1-1; D gene ambiguous. The length of the CDR3 is 13 residues. Germline-derived CDR1 and CDR2 are SQVTM and ANQGSEA. V dropped 1 base and J dropped 0 bases, with 6 bases sitting between them. CDR3: CSVEGQMNTEAFF. CDR3 in DNA: TGCAGCGTTGAAGGGCAGATGAACACTGAAGCTTTCTTT.

The chain joins TRBV29-1 to TRBJ1-3; 9 positions match TRBD1. The V gene end was trimmed by 7 bases and the J gene end by 3 bases; junction bases not matched to a gene: 16. Germline lookup yields CDR1 SQVTM and CDR2 ANQGSEA. This CDR3 has 17 residues. CDR3 loop: CSARDRVSGGLGNTIYF. CDR3 DNA: TGCAGCGCCCGGGACAGGGTGTCTGGCGGGCTTGGAAACACCATATATTTT.

A few counts support this clonotype. The chain links TRBV7-9 to TRBJ2-1, with 9 bases identical to TRBD2. The CDR3 extends over 15 amino acids. The V segment lost 4 bases and the J segment 5 bases; nucleotides outside the gene matches: 6. The germline V gene has CDR1 SEHNR and CDR2 FQNEAQ (reference sequence). CDR3 protein: CASSSAPSGDNEQFF. DNA for the CDR3: TGTGCCAGCAGCTCCGCCCCTAGCGGGGACAATGAGCAGTTCTTC.

This clonotype was recorded a few times. This rearrangement joins TRBV7-6 to TRBJ2-7; TRBD1 matches at 8 bases. J gave up 6 bases and V 5 bases, and 9 bases lay outside the gene matches. Germline CDR1 and CDR2: SGHVS and FNYEAQ. CDR3 size: 14 residues. The CDR3 coding sequence is TGTGCCAGCAGCCCACAGGGGGGTTCCGGCGAGCAGTACTTC. Translation: CASSPQGGSGEQYF.

This clonotype occurred a few times. The chain couples TRBV29-1 to TRBJ1-2, with D possibly being TRBD1 (5 bases). With 0 bases removed from V and 4 bases from J, the gap between germline ends came to 21 bases. CDR1 and CDR2 (germline): SQVTM, ANQGSEA. The CDR3 loop spans 17 amino acids. The CDR3 bases are TGCAGCGTTGAAGATCTTGGGCCAGGGCGCTACCTCTATGGCTACACCTTC. Its translation: CSVEDLGPGRYLYGYTF.

In this sample, this clonotype turned up a few times. The rearrangement links TRBV7-8 to TRBJ2-5; 7 positions agree with TRBD1. The CDR3 extends over 15 amino acids. Germline CDR1 SGHVS, CDR2 FQNEAQ. V gave up 3 bases and J gave up 7 bases; unmatched junction bases: 11. As DNA, the CDR3 is TGTGCCAGCAGCTTGGATGACAGGGACAGCGGGACCCAGTACTTC. Translated, it gives CASSLDDRDSGTQYF.

This clonotype was recorded only once. The V and J genes are TRBV9 and TRBJ1-5; no clear D. Trimming removed 4 bases at V and 4 bases at J, with 15 bases between. This CDR3 region has 15 residues. Germline V lookup: CDR1 SGDLS, CDR2 YYNGEE. The CDR3 nucleotides read TGTGCCAGCAGCCCCAGTAGTACTGCTAATCAGCCCCAGCATTTT. Residues: CASSPSSTANQPQHF.

This clonotype was seen a handful of times. The rearrangement links TRBV9 to TRBJ2-1, with 10 bases matching TRBD2. Germline CDR1 is SGDLS and CDR2 is YYNGEE. The ends lost 1 base at V and 9 bases at J; junction bases unmatched: 4. The CDR3 is 14 amino acids. For the CDR3, the DNA is TGTGCCAGCAGCGTACTACTAGCGGGGAGTGAGCAGTTCTTC. It yields the protein CASSVLLAGSEQFF.